This T cell receptor beta chain was captured by sequencing in a study of regulatory T cells in long-lasting Graves disease (dated by TCRdb to the early 2020s). About the study as a whole: To count as having persistent Graves' disease, a patient had to have received antithyroid drug treatment for over 5 years with TSH receptor autoantibodies remaining persistently positive. Persistent Graves' disease patients were compared with newly diagnosed Graves' disease patients by peripheral blood TCR sequencing and RNA sequencing. Persistent Graves' disease patients in the clinical cohort had taken antithyroid drugs for about 10.3 years on average. A total of some 35 samples underwent TCR sequencing, from around 13 patients with persistent Graves' disease and 20 or so patients with newly diagnosed Graves' disease. The study took place in China and was registered as a clinical trial.

Receptors were amplified or captured by multiplex PCR. Sequencing was carried out with an Illumina HiSeq 4000. To build TCR beta libraries, CDR3 regions were amplified by Arm-PCR using iRepertoire HTBI primers. PCR products were gel purified before sequencing. The original methods were these. Across samples, 60 to 80 TRBV and 15 or so TRBJ segments were identified and used for gene usage analysis of CDR3 amino acid clonotypes. COPE and FqMerger were used to merge the filtered high-quality paired reads into contigs. Contigs were aligned with BLAST to IMGT TRBV, TRBD and TRBJ reference genes, and CDR3 was defined per IMGT. Any clonotype with a frequency above 0.1% was counted as a highly expanded clone. Shannon entropy served as the measure of repertoire diversity, while the Gini coefficient captured V-J evenness. A clonotype found in more than one individual was treated as public. TCRdb reanalyzed the raw reads on its own, using fastp at Q25 for trimming and MiXCR for clone calling, and kept in-frame beta chains. Each record represents a unique CDR3 protein, reported with the most common genes and DNA among its rows. None of the V and J calls come from the authors' own analysis; TCRdb made them. Across this sample there are approximately 440,000 distinct CDR3 sequences, with 23% seen only once. The ten largest clones add up to roughly 28% of the sample.

Here is what the overall study found, with its caveats: TRBV28, TRBJ1-2 and TRBJ2-5 were preferentially used in persistent disease, while TRBV20-1 and TRBJ2-1 were favored in newly diagnosed disease. Compared with newly diagnosed patients, patients with persistent Graves' disease had lower TCR Shannon entropy and fewer highly expanded clones, which suggests clonal expansion. Patients with persistent disease shared more public clonotypes (approximately 2,500) than newly diagnosed patients did (nearly 1,000). The study examined only peripheral blood because the primary lesion, thyroid tissue, could not be accessed. The small sample size was acknowledged by the authors as a limitation that may reduce accuracy. Only the TCR beta chain was sequenced and analyzed.

Trimming takes 6 bases off V and 5 bases off J; junction bases not matched to a gene: 9. There are 13 amino acids in the CDR3, from cysteine to phenylalanine inclusive. The only DNA kept is the CDR3, 39 bases in frame from the first base. CDR1 and CDR2 (DFQATT, SNEGSKA) derive from the germline V gene (reference sequence). The sample's time point, from its label and the paper: persistent/refractory GD, antithyroid drugs over 5 years with positive TRAb. For both TCR sequencing and RNA sequencing, RNA was extracted from PBMCs using TRIzol. The diagnosis of Graves' disease followed American Thyroid Association guidelines. Recruitment of patients was carried out at an endocrinology department in Xi'an, China. Each patient gave roughly 8.4 milliliters of peripheral blood, collected in an EDTA anticoagulant tube. Ficoll Paque Plus density gradient separation was used to isolate PBMCs, and no further T cell sorting was performed. An Agilent 2100 Bioanalyzer and agarose gel were used to assess RNA quality, and a NanoDrop 2000 was used to measure RNA concentration.

At least ten counts were recorded for this clonotype. Its antigen is currently not known. Base qualities are not at hand, and no much larger clone is one base apart. The clonotype originates from a female donor with Graves disease. Sequencing used peripheral blood mononuclear cells (PBMCs), obtained when the disease was refractory, from a patient treated with antithyroid drugs. The chain is made from TRBV20-1 and TRBJ1-2; 7 nucleotides in the junction match TRBD1. The nucleotides read TGCAGTGCCGAGACAGGGTTGACTTATGGCTACACCTTC. Its coded protein is CSAETGLTYGYTF.